This entry concerns a single T cell receptor beta chain. What it recognizes is unknown. This sample was taken from a study of T cell responses to AZD1222 COVID-19 vaccine. Broader study findings: Regions left unmutated in variants are reportedly the target of nearly half of spike-specific TCRs. Only six AZD1222 recipients tested seropositive at baseline. Clonal diversity was possibly underestimated, and white British individuals and females predominated among donors.

Produced via immunoSEQ multiplex PCR; TCRdb's table is partial and in-frame only. The sample table sets out more than 110,000 clones. The CDR3 spans 15 residues. Germline V CDR1 and CDR2: SGHNT, YYREEE (reference sequence). V lost 2 bases, J lost 3 bases, and 12 bases lay in between. This rearrangement joins TRBV5-4 to TRBJ2-1, with a weak D call TRBD1 (8 bases). The sequence was collected from an adult in good health. Sequenced material: peripheral blood. The CDR3 DNA reads as TGTGCCAGCAGCTTCAACAGGGGGGGCTACAATGAGCAGTTCTTC. Protein: CASSFNRGGYNEQFF.